This T cell receptor (beta chain) was sequenced for a study of blood T cell repertoires in COVID-19. The overall study: Cohort 3 donors were reported recovered after two negative PCRs, clearance, or symptom resolution.

Individuals aged about 18 to 89 years were recruited from about two dozen US areas. Clinical histories supplied by participants themselves formed the basis of cohort assignment. Original processing methods: Estimation of nucleated cell counts was performed using reference gene primer amplification. The assay was immunoSEQ multiplex PCR, and TCRdb's table has in-frame clones only and misses some. V and J calls and clone size are as listed in that table; D and trimming were resolved from the DNA. The table records 200,000 to 250,000 clones, approximately 87% of them present only once. Germline CDR1 MNHEY, CDR2 SVGAGI. Unmatched junction bases numbered 8, after V lost 7 bases and J lost 6 bases. The length of the CDR3 is 13 residues.

The chain uses TRBV6-5 and TRBJ2-7; 8 positions match TRBD2. The source material was PBMCs or T cells enriched from blood (not recorded which). The receptor comes from a woman aged 50 to 65 in a cohort exposed to, infected with or recovered from COVID-19 (not recorded which). The CDR3 sequence is CASNTGGSVEQYF. Written as DNA, the CDR3 is TGTGCCAGCAATACGGGGGGGTCGGTCGAGCAGTACTTC.